This T cell receptor beta chain appears in the sequencing data of a study of cytomegalovirus exposure and HLA in healthy donors. The germline gives CDR1 SGHVS, CDR2 FQNEAQ. V lost 0 bases and J 3 bases, leaving 20 bases between the germline ends. The CDR3 runs to 18 residues. In the PCR, 60 Vbeta and 13 Jbeta primers were used. Sequencing was performed with immunoSEQ multiplex PCR; in TCRdb, only in-frame clones are kept and a portion is missing. This sample has approximately 130,000 clones, with approximately 80% found just once. Source material: PBMCs. The TCR was taken from a woman between 40 and 55 years old in good health and CMV-seropositive. This chain joins TRBV7-8 and TRBJ1-2; perhaps TRBD1 as D (6 bases). The CDR3 region is CASSLAPLRRGEDYGYTF. DNA of the CDR3: TGTGCCAGCAGCTTAGCGCCCCTCCGCAGGGGCGAAGACTATGGCTACACCTTC.